The 8 T cell receptor beta chains listed next were all sequenced from one sample in a study of molecular identifiers for immune sequencing clone quantification. TCRdb reprocessed the PCR reads via MiXCR and lists one record per CDR3 protein. The profile shows about 640,000 distinct CDR3 sequences, 20% of them singletons. The sequenced material came from naive CD8+ T cells from blood, with Jurkat cell RNA spiked in. The sample's subset: FACS-sorted CD8+CD4-CCR7+CD45RA+ naive T cells. These receptors were collected from a human donor in good health. Some libraries in this study had Jurkat cell RNA spiked in.

This clonotype came up many times. The rearrangement joins TRBV7-2 to TRBJ2-1; 8 positions agree with TRBD2. The CDR3 covers 15 residues. Trimming removed 6 bases from V and 7 bases from J; junction bases left unmatched: 11. CDR1 SGHTA and CDR2 FQGNSA come from the germline V gene. This CDR3 reads CASSRVAGLTNEQFF. CDR3 coding DNA: TGTGCCAGCAGTCGAGTAGCGGGACTTACTAATGAGCAGTTCTTC.

This clonotype was counted many times. This CDR3 is CASSFSLAGDLAYNEQFF. In DNA, the CDR3 is TGTGCCAGCAGCTTCTCCCTAGCGGGAGATCTCGCCTACAATGAGCAGTTCTTC. V gene TRBV11-2 combines with J gene TRBJ2-1; 10 bases fit TRBD2. Germline assignment: CDR1 SGHAT and CDR2 FQNNGV. The CDR3 totals 18 residues. The trim removed 3 bases at V and 2 bases at J, leaving 10 bases unmatched.

The chain employs TRBV27 and TRBJ2-7; TRBD1 or TRBD2 may be the D gene (6 bases each). V lost 1 base to trimming and J lost 9 bases, with 16 bases between them. The CDR3 spans 14 residues. The germline gives CDR1 MNHEY, CDR2 SMNVEV (reference sequence). In DNA, the CDR3 is TGTGCCAGCAGTTTATTGGGGGCTTTGGAGGGGCAGTACTTC. Amino acids: CASSLLGALEGQYF.

In the case of this clonotype: An end of the junction does not agree with germline; a read error may underlie this. This sequence joins TRBV7-3 and TRBJ2-2; D gene uncertain. This CDR3 region has 16 residues. Germline lookup yields CDR1 SGHTA and CDR2 FQGTGA. CDR3 protein: CASSFAPPPQTGELFF. The CDR3 region has the DNA TGCGCCAGCAGCTTTGCCCCTCCGCCTCAGACCGGGGAGCTGTTTTTT. The full variable domain, with the rest looked up from reference TRBV7-3 and TRBJ2-2, is GAGVSQTPSNKVTEKGKYVELRCDPISGHTALYWYRQSLGQGPEFLIYFQGTGAADDSGLPNDRFFAVRPEGSVSTLKIQRTERGDSAVYLCASSFAPPPQTGELFFGEGSRLTVL.

The rearrangement links TRBV20-1 to TRBJ1-2; 8 bases map to TRBD1. The germline gives CDR1 DFQATT, CDR2 SNEGSKA (reference sequence). There are 14 residues in the CDR3. Unmatched junction bases numbered 3, after V lost 3 bases and J lost 0 bases. The CDR3, as DNA: TGCAGTGCTAGGGACAGGGAAGCTAACTATGGCTACACCTTC. Amino acid sequence: CSARDREANYGYTF.

Ten or more counts support this clonotype. The rearrangement joins TRBV4-1 to TRBJ2-3; no clear D gene. Germline loops: CDR1 MGHRA, CDR2 YSYEKL. This CDR3 is 14 amino acids long. V gave up 1 base and J gave up 10 bases, with 15 bases separating them. CDR3 in amino acids: CASSQGRGFEAQYF. In DNA form, the CDR3 reads TGCGCCAGCAGCCAAGGGCGAGGCTTCGAGGCGCAGTATTTT.

The sample holds many counts of this clonotype. The J gene is TRBJ2-3, the V gene TRBV18, with 10 bases that match TRBD2. Trimming removed 6 bases from V and 4 bases from J; junction bases left unmatched: 7. The V gene's germline CDR1 is KGHSH and CDR2 LQKENI. This CDR3 comprises 15 residues. The CDR3 DNA reads TGTGCCAGCTCGCCAGAACTAGCGGGACCAGATACGCAGTATTTT. Protein product: CASSPELAGPDTQYF.

The chain carries TRBV4-2 and TRBJ2-7, with D possibly matching TRBD1 (5 bases). Germline CDR1 is LGHNA and CDR2 is YNFKEQ. CDR3 size: 13 residues. V lost 1 base and J lost 5, with 9 bases in between. CDR3 amino acids: CASSQVSGNEQYF. CDR3 coding DNA: TGTGCCAGCAGCCAAGTTTCAGGGAACGAGCAGTACTTC.